This entry lists 5 T cell receptor beta chains sequenced from one sample in a study of OX40 agonist ivuxolimab in advanced cancers. Repertoires were generated with immunoSEQ multiplex PCR, while TCRdb's copy carries only in-frame clones and drops some. The top ten clones hold approximately 2.4% of a sample with 30,000 to 35,000 clones, roughly 85% of them seen once. Sample: CD4+ or CD8+ T cells sorted from blood, taken in a trial of the OX40 agonist ivuxolimab. These receptors originate from an adult with an advanced solid tumor such as melanoma, head and neck, liver or kidney cancer.

This chain uses TRBV12-5 with TRBJ1-5; 7 bases fit TRBD1. Germline CDR1 is LGHNT and CDR2 is FRNRAP. There are 19 residues in the CDR3. The V and J ends lost 2 bases and 6 bases, in that order; junction bases with no gene match: 19. CDR3 in amino acids: CASGLKLLGTGVRGQPQHF. The CDR3 region has the DNA TGTGCTAGTGGTTTGAAGTTGTTGGGAACAGGGGTCCGGGGTCAGCCCCAGCATTTT.

This clone came up once. The chain joins TRBV18 to TRBJ2-3, with TRBD2 matching 12 bases. The trim removed 3 bases at V and 2 bases at J, leaving 3 bases unmatched. The CDR3 consists of 16 residues. From germline, CDR1 is KGHSH and CDR2 LQKENI. Written as DNA, the CDR3 is TGTGCCAGCTCACCTGCTAGCGGGGGGGTCACAGATACGCAGTATTTT. Translation: CASSPASGGVTDTQYF.

The rearrangement joins TRBV2 to TRBJ2-1; the match to TRBD2 covers 15 bases. The CDR3 loop spans 19 amino acids. Trimming cost V 8 bases and J 6 bases; bases outside gene matches: 17. Germline CDR1 reads SNHLY; CDR2 reads FYNNEI. The CDR3 bases are TGTGCCAGCGCCGAAAGGACTAGCGGGGGGGCCGGTTCCACCAATGAGCAGTTCTTC. Its translation is CASAERTSGGAGSTNEQFF.

A single count supports this clone. The gene calls are TRBV7-9 and TRBJ2-1, with 8 bases that match TRBD2. This CDR3 has 14 amino acids. In germline, CDR1 is SEHNR, CDR2 FQNEAQ (reference sequence). J was trimmed by 5 bases and V by 5 bases; bases with no gene match: 5. CDR3 loop: CASSATGLDNEQFF. The DNA for the CDR3 is TGTGCCAGCAGCGCAACGGGACTAGACAATGAGCAGTTCTTC.

This clone came up a few times. V gene TRBV6-5 combines with J gene TRBJ1-2, with 10 bases aligning to TRBD1. This CDR3 is built from 16 residues. Per the germline V gene, CDR1 is MNHEY and CDR2 is SVGAGI. J lost 4 bases, V lost 2 bases, and 7 bases had no gene match. The CDR3 sequence is CASSYVRTGGGYGYTF. The CDR3 DNA is TGTGCCAGCAGTTACGTGAGGACAGGGGGGGGCTATGGCTACACCTTC.